This T cell receptor beta chain was identified in a study of T cell responses to AZD1222 COVID-19 vaccine. V was trimmed by 1 base and J by 0 bases, leaving 7 bases between them. This CDR3 contains 15 residues. Per germline, CDR1 SEHNR and CDR2 FQNEAQ (reference sequence). The method was immunoSEQ multiplex PCR; TCRdb's version includes in-frame clones alone and lacks a portion of them. The sample yields some 120,000 clones, roughly 89% seen once. The TCR originated in an adult in good health. This sequence joins TRBV7-9 and TRBJ1-3; D is undetermined. Sample: peripheral blood, taken on day 0 of AZD1222 vaccination. CDR3 nucleotide sequence: TGTGCCAGCAGCTTAGGGCGCCTCTCTGGAAACACCATATATTTT. Protein sequence: CASSLGRLSGNTIYF.